Below, 3 T cell receptor beta chains from the same sample are listed, as sequenced in a study of PD-1 blockade in classical Hodgkin lymphoma. Assay: immunoSEQ multiplex PCR; the TCRdb copy retains only in-frame clones and omits some. This sample yields just over 60,000 clones, of which approximately 88% are seen a single time; around 12% belongs to the top ten. Patients all relapsed after autologous stem cell transplantation, and there was variation in brentuximab vedotin exposure. The specimen comprised peripheral blood mononuclear cells (PBMCs), sampled at baseline. The origin of the receptors is a human donor with classical Hodgkin lymphoma.

V gene TRBV6-6 combines with J gene TRBJ1-2; D gene uncertain. The V gene's germline CDR1 is MNHNY and CDR2 SVGAGI (reference sequence). Trimming shortened V by 6 bases and J by 3 bases, and 17 bases separated the two germline ends. The CDR3 loop spans 15 amino acids. CDR3: CASSPPSPGDYGYTF. Written as DNA, the CDR3 is TGTGCCAGCAGCCCCCCCTCTCCCGGGGACTATGGCTACACCTTC.

This clone was found once. The chain links TRBV6-6 to TRBJ2-5, with D perhaps given as TRBD1 or TRBD2 (5 bases each). CDR1 is MNHNY and CDR2 is SVGAGI in the germline V gene (reference sequence). CDR3 length: 13 residues. V dropped 6 bases and J dropped 7 bases, with 15 bases sitting between them. The CDR3 region has the DNA TGTGCCAGCAGCACCGGGACCATGGGGACCCAGTACTTC. This translates into CASSTGTMGTQYF.

This rearrangement joins TRBV6-1 to TRBJ2-3, with D tentatively TRBD1 (5 bases). Germline values: CDR1 MNHNS, CDR2 SASEGT. V shed 3 bases and J shed 8 bases, with 15 bases lying between them. The CDR3 totals 14 residues. The CDR3 coding sequence is TGTGCCAGCAGTGAGGGTCAGGGTTTTGGTACGCAGTATTTT. Translation: CASSEGQGFGTQYF.